The TCR beta chain described here comes from a study of beta chain features in type 1 diabetes. Overall study context: Age, gender and cell yields were similar between patients and healthy donors. Findings and caveats of the study: It was not settled here whether HLA type affects TCRB rearrangement. Diminished insertions and augmented deletions at VDJ junctions characterized type 1 diabetes patients.

The authors reverse transcribed all of the isolated RNA, so sequencing captured expressed TCRB transcripts. Method: immunoSEQ multiplex PCR; TCRdb's copy keeps in-frame clones and lacks some. The sample yields hundreds of thousands of clones, approximately 31% seen once. Remarks on this clone: The antigen is not known.

The ends were cut back, 5 bases at V and 5 bases at J, with 12 bases in the middle. CDR3 length equals 12 residues. Germline V lookup: CDR1 GTSNPN, CDR2 SVGIG (reference sequence). The specimen was naive CD4+ T cells from blood. This clonotype originated in a man aged 18 to 35 in good health. The rearrangement uses TRBV30 and TRBJ1-1; D is possibly TRBD1 (5 bases). CDR3 sequence reads: CAWEQGQTEAFF. The CDR3 nucleotides read TGTGCCTGGGAGCAGGGTCAAACTGAAGCTTTCTTT.